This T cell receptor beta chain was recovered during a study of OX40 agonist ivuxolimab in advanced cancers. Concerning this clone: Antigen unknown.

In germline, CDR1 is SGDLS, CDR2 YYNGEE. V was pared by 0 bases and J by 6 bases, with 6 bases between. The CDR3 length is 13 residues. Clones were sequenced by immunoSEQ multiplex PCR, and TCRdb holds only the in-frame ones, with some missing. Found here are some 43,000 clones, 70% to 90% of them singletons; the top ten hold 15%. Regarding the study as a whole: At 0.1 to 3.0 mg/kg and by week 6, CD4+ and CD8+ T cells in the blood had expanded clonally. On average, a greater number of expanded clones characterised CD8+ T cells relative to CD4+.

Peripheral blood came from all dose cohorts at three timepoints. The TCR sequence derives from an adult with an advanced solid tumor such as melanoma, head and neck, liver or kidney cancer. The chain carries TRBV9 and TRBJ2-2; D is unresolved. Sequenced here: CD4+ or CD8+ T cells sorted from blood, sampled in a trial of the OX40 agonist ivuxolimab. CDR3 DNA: TGTGCCAGCAGCGTAGACTCTCCCGGGGAGCTGTTTTTT. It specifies CASSVDSPGELFF.